Shown below are 5 T cell receptor beta chains from a single sample sequenced in a study of technical replicates of blood from several donors. Repertoires were generated with immunoSEQ multiplex PCR, while TCRdb's copy carries only in-frame clones and drops some. Altogether over 50,000 clones are present, around 95% being singletons, with the ten largest covering about 0.22%. Sequenced material: T cells isolated from PBMCs. All receptors come from a human donor in good health.

The chain employs TRBV5-6 and TRBJ1-5, with D perhaps matching TRBD1 (5 bases). The CDR3 totals 18 residues. Germline values: CDR1 SGHDT, CDR2 YYEEEE. V lost 0 bases and J lost 0, with 16 bases in between. The chain's CDR3 is CASSLAGQGLYSNQPQHF. The CDR3 DNA sequence: TGTGCCAGCAGCTTGGCGGGGCAGGGACTCTATAGCAATCAGCCCCAGCATTTT.

This chain uses TRBV13 with TRBJ2-7; D remains ambiguous. The germline V gene has CDR1 PRHDT and CDR2 FYEKMQ (reference sequence). The CDR3 spans 16 residues. Trimming shortened V by 5 bases and J by 2 bases, and 19 bases separated the two germline ends. Here the CDR3 DNA reads TGTGCCAGCAGCAACCGAAAGGCAGGAAATACCTACGAGCAGTACTTC. It specifies CASSNRKAGNTYEQYF.

This clone was counted once. This rearrangement joins TRBV28 to TRBJ1-5; D not resolved. Trimming shortened V by 5 bases and J by 6 bases, and 14 bases separated the two germline ends. The CDR3 covers 14 residues. The germline CDR1 and CDR2 sequences are MDHEN and SYDVKM. The DNA of the CDR3 is TGTGCCAGCAGTGTAGGCGGGGTTGGTCAGCCCCAGCATTTT. Translated: CASSVGGVGQPQHF.

The V gene is TRBV18, the J gene TRBJ1-1; TRBD1 matches 7 bases. Germline V gene lookup returns CDR1 KGHSH and CDR2 LQKENI. The CDR3 is 15 amino acids. The V segment lost 6 bases and the J segment 0 bases; nucleotides outside the gene matches: 7. CDR3 residues: CASSERTGMNTEAFF. The DNA of the CDR3 is TGTGCCAGCTCGGAAAGGACAGGAATGAACACTGAAGCTTTCTTT.

The chain uses TRBV6-5 and TRBJ2-1; perhaps TRBD2 as D (6 bases). V dropped 5 bases and J dropped 9 bases, with 11 bases sitting between them. The CDR3 is made up of 12 amino acids. Germline-derived CDR1 and CDR2 are MNHEY and SVGAGI. Here the CDR3 reads CASSPRGGEQFF. CDR3 nucleotides: TGTGCCAGCAGTCCCCGGGGAGGTGAGCAGTTCTTC.